What follows are 32 T cell receptor beta chains derived from one specimen sequenced in a study of cytomegalovirus exposure and HLA in healthy donors. Primers included in the PCR were 60 Vbeta and 13 Jbeta primers. Profiled with immunoSEQ multiplex PCR; TCRdb holds only in-frame clones, not every one. The profile shows 100,000 to 150,000 clones, roughly 81% of them singletons. Material: PBMCs. The receptors stem from a woman between 25 and 40 years old in good health and CMV-seronegative.

This chain connects TRBV5-5 to TRBJ2-1, with D maybe TRBD1 (5 bases). Germline V gene lookup returns CDR1 SGHKS and CDR2 YYEKEE (reference sequence). V lost 4 bases, J lost 3 bases, and 14 bases lay in between. This CDR3 is 15 amino acids long. CDR3 sequence: CASSPGQGFYNEQFF. The DNA for the CDR3 is TGTGCCAGCAGCCCCGGTCAGGGATTCTACAATGAGCAGTTCTTC.

The CDR3, as DNA: TGTGCCAGCAGCGAGGGACTGGAACGGATCGCGAACACCGGGGAGCTGTTTTTT. Translation gives CASSEGLERIANTGELFF. The V gene is TRBV5-6, the J gene TRBJ2-2, with a weak D call TRBD2 (6 bases). Germline V lookup: CDR1 SGHDT, CDR2 YYEEEE. Trimming shortened V by 4 bases and J by 0 bases, and 19 bases separated the two germline ends. The CDR3 length is 18 residues.

This clone was picked up a small number of times. The gene calls are TRBV19 and TRBJ1-2, with 10 bases matching TRBD1. Germline-derived CDR1 and CDR2 are LNHDA and SQIVND (reference sequence). CDR3 size: 13 residues. V lost 5 bases to trimming and J lost 8 bases; unmatched junction nucleotides: 5. The CDR3 here is CASSDRGLRGYTF. The CDR3, as DNA: TGTGCCAGTAGTGACAGGGGGCTTCGGGGCTACACCTTC.

The chain combines TRBV30 with TRBJ1-2, with D unclear. In germline, CDR1 is GTSNPN, CDR2 SVGIG (reference sequence). CDR3 size: 13 residues. Deletions cut 0 bases from V and 1 base from J, with 6 bases between. This CDR3 is CAWSVAGNYGYTF. DNA of the CDR3: TGTGCCTGGAGTGTAGCAGGTAACTATGGCTACACCTTC.

The chain has TRBV6-1 and TRBJ1-1, with D possibly being TRBD1 (6 bases). The CDR3 has 13 residues. V was clipped by 7 bases and J by 1 base, with 10 bases between them. The germline V gene encodes CDR1 MNHNS and CDR2 SASEGT. The CDR3 region is CASNNRANTEAFF. The CDR3, as DNA: TGTGCCAGCAATAACAGGGCGAACACTGAAGCTTTCTTT.

This clone was counted a few times. The chain uses TRBV29-1 and TRBJ2-5, with a weak D call TRBD2 (5 bases). V was cut by 1 base and J by 2 bases, with 11 bases left in between. The CDR3 covers 14 residues. Germline loops: CDR1 SQVTM, CDR2 ANQGSEA. This CDR3 reads CSVEVAGRQETQYF. CDR3 sequence (DNA): TGCAGCGTTGAAGTGGCGGGCCGACAAGAGACCCAGTACTTC.

This clone has more than one count but fewer than ten. The chain carries TRBV7-9 and TRBJ2-7; 7 nucleotides match TRBD1. The CDR3 is made up of 15 amino acids. V dropped 4 bases and J dropped 5; count of bases not matched to a gene: 11. Germline CDR1 reads SEHNR; CDR2 reads FQNEAQ (reference sequence). CDR3 loop: CASSSRQGRGHEQYF. In DNA, the CDR3 is TGTGCCAGCAGCTCCAGACAGGGACGTGGTCACGAGCAGTACTTC. Full variable domain (rest looked up from reference TRBV7-9 and TRBJ2-7): DTGVSQNPRHKITKRGQNVTFRCDPISEHNRLYWYRQTLGQGPEFLTYFQNEAQLEKSRLLSDRFSAERPKGSFSTLEIQRTEQGDSAMYLCASSSRQGRGHEQYFGPGTRLTVT.

The rearrangement links TRBV4-2 to TRBJ2-1, with a tentative D call TRBD1 (5 bases). CDR1 and CDR2 from the germline V gene are LGHNA and YNFKEQ. The CDR3 spans 15 residues. V shed 0 bases and J shed 0 bases, with 6 bases lying between them. CDR3 DNA: TGTGCCAGCAGCCAAGAGACAGTCTCCTACAATGAGCAGTTCTTC. This gives the protein CASSQETVSYNEQFF.

This chain connects TRBV19 to TRBJ1-5; 7 nucleotides agree with TRBD1. Unmatched junction bases numbered 4, after V lost 3 bases and J lost 5 bases. This CDR3 spans 14 amino acids. In germline, CDR1 is LNHDA, CDR2 SQIVND (reference sequence). The DNA for the CDR3 is TGTGCCAGTAGTATCCAGGGGACAGATCAGCCCCAGCATTTT. Its protein product is CASSIQGTDQPQHF.

J is TRBJ2-2 and V is TRBV7-3, with 7 bases identical to TRBD1. CDR3 length: 14 amino acids. Germline V gene lookup returns CDR1 SGHTA and CDR2 FQGTGA. The V and J ends lost 8 bases and 1 base, in that order; junction bases with no gene match: 4. The CDR3 here is CASQRDRNTGELFF. The DNA for the CDR3 is TGTGCCAGCCAACGGGACAGGAACACCGGGGAGCTGTTTTTT.

The chain couples TRBV11-1 to TRBJ1-2; TRBD1 agrees at 9 bases. Trimming at V came to 4 bases and at J to 10 bases, leaving 16 bases not matched to a gene. The CDR3 has 16 amino acids. Germline CDR1 reads SGHAT; CDR2 reads FQDESV (reference sequence). DNA of the CDR3: TGTGCCAGCAGCTCGATTCTTCCGGGACAGGGTGTGGACTACACCTTC. Translated, it gives CASSSILPGQGVDYTF.

The rearrangement joins TRBV5-1 to TRBJ2-7; 11 bases line up with TRBD2. The CDR3 runs to 17 residues. Germline lookup yields CDR1 SGHRS and CDR2 YFSETQ. The trim removed 4 bases at V and 0 bases at J, leaving 9 bases unmatched. CDR3 DNA sequence: TGCGCCAGCAGCCGGGGACTAGCGGCTATGAGCTCCTACGAGCAGTACTTC. Amino acid sequence: CASSRGLAAMSSYEQYF. The variable domain in full, with the rest retrieved from reference TRBV5-1 and TRBJ2-7, is KAGVTQTPRYLIKTRGQQVTLSCSPISGHRSVSWYQQTPGQGLQFLFEYFSETQRNKGNFPGRFSGRQFSNSRSEMNVSTLELGDSALYLCASSRGLAAMSSYEQYFGPGTRLTVT.

The chain joins TRBV30 to TRBJ2-7; weak D call: TRBD2 (5 bases). This CDR3 has 12 residues. With 4 bases removed from V and 7 bases from J, the gap between germline ends came to 14 bases. In germline, CDR1 is GTSNPN, CDR2 SVGIG (reference sequence). Here the CDR3 reads CAWTLDRGEQYF. CDR3 bases: TGTGCCTGGACCCTAGACCGGGGAGAGCAGTACTTC. Full variable domain (outside the CDR3, taken from reference TRBV30 and TRBJ2-7): SQTIHQWPATLVQPVGSPLSLECTVEGTSNPNLYWYRQAAGRGLQLLFYSVGIGQISSEVPQNLSASRPQDRQFILSSKKLLLSDSGFYLCAWTLDRGEQYFGPGTRLTVT.

The rearrangement uses TRBV7-2 and TRBJ2-1; 7 bases fit TRBD2. The V and J ends lost 11 bases and 9 bases, in that order; junction bases with no gene match: 10. Germline V lookup: CDR1 SGHTA, CDR2 FQGNSA. The CDR3 is made up of 12 amino acids. As DNA, the CDR3 is TGTGCCTGCGATGGCGGGAGCCCTGAGCAGTTCTTC. Residues: CACDGGSPEQFF.

The J gene is TRBJ2-6, the V gene TRBV6-5, with D maybe TRBD1 (5 bases). CDR1 MNHEY and CDR2 SVGAGI come from the germline V gene. Trimming removed 2 bases at V and 2 bases at J, with 7 bases between. CDR3 length equals 15 residues. CDR3 nucleotide sequence: TGTGCCAGCAGTTACGACAGTGCTGGGGCCAACGTCCTGACTTTC. Amino acids: CASSYDSAGANVLTF.

This clone occurred a few times. The chain recombines TRBV9 with TRBJ2-7, with D tentatively TRBD2 (5 bases). CDR3 length: 12 amino acids. Germline assignment: CDR1 SGDLS and CDR2 YYNGEE. Trimming removed 4 bases from V and 4 bases from J, with 9 bases in between. This CDR3 reads CASSPGEYEQYF. The CDR3 bases are TGTGCCAGCAGCCCCGGGGAGTACGAGCAGTACTTC. Together with reference TRBV9 and TRBJ2-7, the CDR3 gives the full variable domain: DSGVTQTPKHLITATGQRVTLRCSPRSGDLSVYWYQQSLDQGLQFLIQYYNGEERAKGNILERFSAQQFPDLHSELNLSSLELGDSALYFCASSPGEYEQYFGPGTRLTVT.

The chain carries TRBV21-1 and TRBJ1-5. TRBV21-1 is a pseudogene segment. The CDR3 covers 15 residues. CDR3 sequence: CASSCGCRWSQPQHF. As DNA, the CDR3 is TGTGCCAGCAGCTGCGGCTGCCGATGGTCTCAGCCCCAGCATTTT.

The chain carries TRBV18 and TRBJ1-5; tentative D call: TRBD1 (6 bases). The CDR3 extends over 13 amino acids. V was trimmed by 3 bases and J by 9 bases, leaving 12 bases between them. Germline CDR1 reads KGHSH; CDR2 reads LQKENI. CDR3 sequence: CASSPSGERPQHF. Written as DNA, the CDR3 is TGTGCCAGCTCACCCTCAGGGGAACGGCCCCAGCATTTT. Full variable domain (missing parts from reference TRBV18 and TRBJ1-5): NAGVMQNPRHLVRRRGQEARLRCSPMKGHSHVYWYRQLPEEGLKFMVYLQKENIIDESGMPKERFSAEFPKEGPSILRIQQVVRGDSAAYFCASSPSGERPQHFGDGTRLSIL.

The chain uses TRBV7-2 and TRBJ1-1, with D perhaps TRBD1 (5 bases). The CDR3 has 13 residues. Germline CDR1 is SGHTA and CDR2 is FQGNSA. V was cut by 5 bases and J by 1 base, with 8 bases left in between. The CDR3 sequence: CASSRRENTEAFF. The CDR3 DNA follows: TGTGCCAGCAGCCGCAGGGAGAACACTGAAGCTTTCTTT. The full variable domain, rest sourced from reference TRBV7-2 and TRBJ1-1, is GAGVSQSPSNKVTEKGKDVELRCDPISGHTALYWYRQSLGQGLEFLIYFQGNSAPDKSGLPSDRFSAERTGGSVSTLTIQRTQQEDSAVYLCASSRRENTEAFFGQGTRLTVV.

This rearrangement joins TRBV29-1 to TRBJ2-2; 8 nucleotides align to TRBD1. Germline-derived CDR1 and CDR2 are SQVTM and ANQGSEA. This CDR3 has 13 residues. Trimming at V came to 5 bases and at J to 6 bases, leaving 5 bases not matched to a gene. Here the CDR3 DNA reads TGCAGCGTTTCGGACAGGGTTCCCGGGGAGCTGTTTTTT. It is translated as CSVSDRVPGELFF.

This clone was seen a few times. The chain links TRBV7-8 to TRBJ2-7, with 8 positions matching TRBD2. Per the germline V gene, CDR1 is SGHVS and CDR2 is FQNEAQ. With 2 bases clipped from V and 5 bases from J, the junction kept 8 bases outside the gene matches. CDR3 length: 15 residues. CDR3 DNA: TGTGCCAGCAGCTTATTAGCGGGGACCCCCCACGAGCAGTACTTC. Translated: CASSLLAGTPHEQYF.

The chain couples TRBV9 to TRBJ2-5; 8 nucleotides match TRBD2. CDR1 SGDLS and CDR2 YYNGEE come from the germline V gene. Germline trimming cut 7 bases from V and 7 bases from J; bases unmatched to any gene: 18. CDR3 length equals 16 residues. CDR3 nucleotide sequence: TGTGCCAGCGGCACCCCTCGGTCGGGAGGGGAAGGGACCCAGTACTTC. This encodes CASGTPRSGGEGTQYF.

Only a few counts were recorded for this clone. The chain links TRBV18 to TRBJ2-7; tentatively, D is TRBD1 (6 bases). The CDR3 loop spans 15 amino acids. Germline V gene sequence: CDR1 KGHSH, CDR2 LQKENI. Trimming pared 6 bases from V and 0 bases from J, leaving 15 bases between. CDR3 in amino acids: CASSPGTLSSYEQYF. Written as DNA, the CDR3 is TGTGCCAGCTCTCCCGGGACACTAAGCTCCTACGAGCAGTACTTC.

This clone occurred once. The chain has TRBV30 and TRBJ1-5; no firm D call. V gave up 2 bases and J gave up 5 bases, with 10 bases separating them. CDR1 GTSNPN and CDR2 SVGIG come from the germline V gene (reference sequence). The CDR3 runs 13 residues. For the CDR3, the DNA is TGTGCCTGGAGTTCACAGAACGATCAGCCCCAGCATTTT. It encodes CAWSSQNDQPQHF.

The chain has TRBV6-1 and TRBJ2-1; possible D gene TRBD2, 5 bases. The CDR3 contains 12 residues. Trimming pared 1 base from V and 14 bases from J, leaving 12 bases between. Germline CDR1 is MNHNS and CDR2 is SASEGT. The CDR3 DNA reads as TGTGCCAGCAGTGAAGAGGGTTGGCGGGAGTTCTTC. This gives the protein CASSEEGWREFF.

The chain carries TRBV11-2 and TRBJ2-7, with D perhaps matching TRBD2 (5 bases). CDR3 length: 19 residues. Per germline, CDR1 SGHAT and CDR2 FQNNGV. Trimming removed 2 bases from V and 0 bases from J, with 23 bases in between. The CDR3 protein is CASSLSFWAREDRSYEQYF. For the CDR3, the DNA is TGTGCCAGCAGCTTATCTTTTTGGGCTCGGGAAGATCGCTCCTACGAGCAGTACTTC.

This sequence joins TRBV30 and TRBJ1-3; D uncertain. Germline V CDR1 and CDR2: GTSNPN, SVGIG (reference sequence). The CDR3 contains 12 residues. Trimming took off 8 bases at V and 0 bases at J, with 8 bases between the two ends. The CDR3 DNA sequence: TGTGCCCTACAGAGCTCTGGAAACACCATATATTTT. Translating gives CALQSSGNTIYF. The variable domain in full, completed from reference TRBV30 and TRBJ1-3, reads SQTIHQWPATLVQPVGSPLSLECTVEGTSNPNLYWYRQAAGRGLQLLFYSVGIGQISSEVPQNLSASRPQDRQFILSSKKLLLSDSGFYLCALQSSGNTIYFGEGSWLTVV.

There are a few counts of this clone. V gene TRBV5-1 combines with J gene TRBJ1-5, with TRBD1 matching 7 bases. The trim removed 0 bases at V and 4 bases at J, leaving 4 bases unmatched. Germline V gives CDR1 SGHRS, CDR2 YFSETQ. The CDR3 runs 15 residues. CDR3 amino acids: CASSLGAQGNQPQHF. The CDR3 DNA follows: TGCGCCAGCAGCTTGGGGGCACAGGGGAATCAGCCCCAGCATTTT.

CDR3 loop: CASSSLFPAGTEAFF. For the CDR3, the DNA is TGTGCCAGCAGTTCCCTCTTTCCCGCGGGCACTGAAGCTTTCTTT. The chain combines TRBV27 with TRBJ1-1; D ambiguous. The CDR3 is 15 residues long. Trimming took 4 bases from V and 4 from J, leaving 16 bases between them. Germline CDR1 MNHEY, CDR2 SMNVEV (reference sequence).

The chain joins TRBV10-2 to TRBJ2-2, with 7 bases aligning to TRBD1. With V trimmed by 10 bases and J by 2 bases, 7 bases remained unmatched. The CDR3 loop spans 14 amino acids. Germline V gene data show CDR1 as WSHSY and CDR2 as SAAADI. This chain's CDR3 is CAIRTGPNTGELFF. CDR3 coding DNA: TGCGCCATCCGGACAGGCCCTAACACCGGGGAGCTGTTTTTT.

This clone occurred a few times. The CDR3, as DNA: TGTGCCAGCAGCTTAGCCCGGGGACTAGCGGGATCCTACGAGCAGTACTTC. It yields the protein CASSLARGLAGSYEQYF. The rearrangement joins TRBV7-9 to TRBJ2-7; 13 bases match TRBD2. V shed 0 bases and J 1 base; nucleotides not matched to a gene: 3. Germline CDR1 SEHNR, CDR2 FQNEAQ (reference sequence). The CDR3 extends over 17 amino acids.

The gene calls are TRBV28 and TRBJ1-4, with D possibly matching TRBD1 (5 bases). The germline V gene has CDR1 MDHEN and CDR2 SYDVKM. V was cut by 7 bases and J by 8 bases, with 17 bases left in between. The CDR3 is 14 amino acids. The chain's CDR3 is CASTETARGEKLFF. The CDR3 DNA is TGTGCCAGCACCGAGACAGCCCGCGGCGAAAAACTGTTTTTT.